This TCR beta chain stems from a study of blood T cells in healthy people across ages. Study results and caveats: Diversity was estimated from one million T cells, and these estimates were considered underestimates. Significant beta diversity loss was already apparent by age 40, declining roughly linearly. There was no known CMV status for donors, so expanded clonotype changes were possibly confounded.

A second PCR, run for about 7 to 11 cycles, used a sample-barcoded 5' primer plus a J-beta primer mix. TCRdb reprocessed the 5' RACE reads via MiXCR and lists one record per CDR3 protein. Of about 840,000 distinct CDR3 sequences listed, approximately 32% are singletons. This clonotype has more than one count but fewer than ten. Its target is unknown. V was clipped by 3 bases and J by 5 bases, with 10 bases between them. The CDR3 loop spans 13 amino acids. Germline loops: CDR1 DFQATT, CDR2 SNEGSKA (reference sequence). The sample was also reused in another study, on T cells of mothers and their children. As that study records: Researchers report slightly higher, though non-significant, overlap in related mother-child pairs than in unrelated pairs.

The sequence was collected from a woman aged 40 to 50 in good health. This sequence joins TRBV20-1 and TRBJ2-2; the D is unclear. What was sequenced was blood. CDR3 nucleotide sequence: TGCAGTGCTAGCGGCAGTTGGACCGGGGAGCTGTTTTTT. It specifies CSASGSWTGELFF.